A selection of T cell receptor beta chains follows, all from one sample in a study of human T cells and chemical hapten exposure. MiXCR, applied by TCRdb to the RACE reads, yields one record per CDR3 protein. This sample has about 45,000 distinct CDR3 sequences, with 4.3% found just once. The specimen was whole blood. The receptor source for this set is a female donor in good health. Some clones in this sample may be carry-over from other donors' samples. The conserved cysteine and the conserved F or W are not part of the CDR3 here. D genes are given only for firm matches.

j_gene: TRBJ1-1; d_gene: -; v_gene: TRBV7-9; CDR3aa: ASSVRGEERAF
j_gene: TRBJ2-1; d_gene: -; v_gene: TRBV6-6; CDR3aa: ASSYQGSSNEQF
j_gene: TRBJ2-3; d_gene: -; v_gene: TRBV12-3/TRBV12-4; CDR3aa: ASSSILGADFTSTDTQY
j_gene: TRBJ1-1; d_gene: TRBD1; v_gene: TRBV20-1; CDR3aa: SGRTGGSPEAF
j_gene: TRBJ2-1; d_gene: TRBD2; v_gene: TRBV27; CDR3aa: ASSSGTSGGSYNEQF
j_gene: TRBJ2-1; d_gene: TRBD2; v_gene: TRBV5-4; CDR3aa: ASSSGVAGGYNEQF
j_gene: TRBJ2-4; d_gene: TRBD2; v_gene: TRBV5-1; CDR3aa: ASSWGLAVAKNIQY
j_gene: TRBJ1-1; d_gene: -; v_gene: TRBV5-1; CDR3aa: ASSLFAWNTEAF
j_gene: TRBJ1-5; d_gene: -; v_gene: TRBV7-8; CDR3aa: ASSLLRADQPQH
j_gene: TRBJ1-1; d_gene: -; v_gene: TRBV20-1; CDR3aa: SATQRRGEAF
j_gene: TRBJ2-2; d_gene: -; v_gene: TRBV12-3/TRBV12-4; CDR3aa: ASSWHDRPGELF
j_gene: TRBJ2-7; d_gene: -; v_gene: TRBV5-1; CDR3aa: ASSLVPGPYEQY
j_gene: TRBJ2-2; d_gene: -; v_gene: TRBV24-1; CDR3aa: ATSESGSTGELF
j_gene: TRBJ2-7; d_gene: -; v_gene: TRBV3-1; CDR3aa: ASSQNLAPYEQY
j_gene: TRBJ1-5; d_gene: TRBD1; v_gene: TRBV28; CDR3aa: ASRRQGGQPQH
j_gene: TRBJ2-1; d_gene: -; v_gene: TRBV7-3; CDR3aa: ASSLIAGGLKFYEQF
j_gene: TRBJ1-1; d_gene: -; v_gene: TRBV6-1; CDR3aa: ASSDIPGTLEAF
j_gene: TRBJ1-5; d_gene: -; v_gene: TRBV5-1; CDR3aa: ASSPGPVTGSNQPQH
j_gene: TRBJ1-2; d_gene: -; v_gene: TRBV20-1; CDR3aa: SARSAQGDYGYT
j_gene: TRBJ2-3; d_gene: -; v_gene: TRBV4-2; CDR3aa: ASSQGPPTDTQY
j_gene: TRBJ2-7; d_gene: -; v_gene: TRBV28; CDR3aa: ASSLATYEQY
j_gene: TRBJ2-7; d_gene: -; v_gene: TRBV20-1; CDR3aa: SARARARITYEQY
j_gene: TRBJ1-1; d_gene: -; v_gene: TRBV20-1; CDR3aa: SARDLGGVEAF
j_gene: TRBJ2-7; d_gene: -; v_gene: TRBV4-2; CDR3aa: ASSPPGVSYEQY
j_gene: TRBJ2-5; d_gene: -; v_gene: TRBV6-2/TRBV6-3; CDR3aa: ASSPGRVEQETQY
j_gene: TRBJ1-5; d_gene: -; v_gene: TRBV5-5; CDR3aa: ASSSLQGIGNQPQH
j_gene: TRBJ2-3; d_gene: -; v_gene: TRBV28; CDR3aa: ASMGPGRDSGKQY
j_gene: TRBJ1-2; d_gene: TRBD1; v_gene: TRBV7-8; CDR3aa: ASSWGQGYGYT
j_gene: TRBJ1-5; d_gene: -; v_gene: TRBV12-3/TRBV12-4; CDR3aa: ASSHGQINQPQH
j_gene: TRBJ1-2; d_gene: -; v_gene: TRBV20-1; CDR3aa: SARTHLGFGYGYT
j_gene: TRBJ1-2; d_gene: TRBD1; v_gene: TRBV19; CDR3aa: ASKPTGGEINYGYT
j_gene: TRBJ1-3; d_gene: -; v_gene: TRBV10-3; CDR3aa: AISESPGISGNTIY
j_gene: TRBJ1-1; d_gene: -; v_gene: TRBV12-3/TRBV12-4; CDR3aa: ASSSQGNMDTEAF
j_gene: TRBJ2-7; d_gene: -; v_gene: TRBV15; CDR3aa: ATSRDAVGREQY
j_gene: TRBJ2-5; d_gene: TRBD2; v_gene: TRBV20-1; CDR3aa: SAAIGAGGQETQY
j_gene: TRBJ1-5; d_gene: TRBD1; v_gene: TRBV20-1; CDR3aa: SALTGIPPIGPQH
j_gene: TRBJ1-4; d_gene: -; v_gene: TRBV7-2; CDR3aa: ASSSRDGQKLF
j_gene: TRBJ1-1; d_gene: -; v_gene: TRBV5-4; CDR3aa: ASSLAQAGYTEAF
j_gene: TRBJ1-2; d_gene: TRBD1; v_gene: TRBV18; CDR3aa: ASSYGQGMNYGYT
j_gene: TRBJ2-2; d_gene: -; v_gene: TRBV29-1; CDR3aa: SPMIGGGELF
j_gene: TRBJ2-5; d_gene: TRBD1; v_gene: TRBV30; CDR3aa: AWSDWGQRQETQY
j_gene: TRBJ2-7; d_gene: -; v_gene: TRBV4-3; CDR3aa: ASSRRAGTDSRNEQY
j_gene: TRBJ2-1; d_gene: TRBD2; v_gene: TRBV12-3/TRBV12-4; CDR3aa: ASSPRGGPYNEQF
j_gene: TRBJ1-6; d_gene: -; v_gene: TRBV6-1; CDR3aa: ASSEVNSPLH
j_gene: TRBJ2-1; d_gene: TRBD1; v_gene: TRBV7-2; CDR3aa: ASSRDRVSFNEQF
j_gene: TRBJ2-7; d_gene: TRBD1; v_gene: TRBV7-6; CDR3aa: ASSPRQGASSYEQY
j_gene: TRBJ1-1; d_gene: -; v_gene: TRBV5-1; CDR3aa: ASSSGMNTEAF
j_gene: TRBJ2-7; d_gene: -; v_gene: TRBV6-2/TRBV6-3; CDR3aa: ASRPPGTGRNEQY